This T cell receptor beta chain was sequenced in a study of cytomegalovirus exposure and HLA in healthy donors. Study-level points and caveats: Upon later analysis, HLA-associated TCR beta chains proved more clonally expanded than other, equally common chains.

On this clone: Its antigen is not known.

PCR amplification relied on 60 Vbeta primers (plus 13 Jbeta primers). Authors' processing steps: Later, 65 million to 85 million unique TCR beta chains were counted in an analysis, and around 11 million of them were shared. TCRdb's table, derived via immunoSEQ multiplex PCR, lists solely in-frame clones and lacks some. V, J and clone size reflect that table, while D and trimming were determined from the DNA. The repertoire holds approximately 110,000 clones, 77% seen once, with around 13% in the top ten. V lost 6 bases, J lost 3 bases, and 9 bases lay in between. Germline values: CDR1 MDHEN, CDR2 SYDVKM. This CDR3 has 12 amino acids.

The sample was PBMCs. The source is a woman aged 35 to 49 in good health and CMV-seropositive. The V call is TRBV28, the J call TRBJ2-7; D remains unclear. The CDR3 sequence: CASSPALYEQYF. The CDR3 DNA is TGTGCCAGCAGCCCCGCACTCTACGAGCAGTACTTC.